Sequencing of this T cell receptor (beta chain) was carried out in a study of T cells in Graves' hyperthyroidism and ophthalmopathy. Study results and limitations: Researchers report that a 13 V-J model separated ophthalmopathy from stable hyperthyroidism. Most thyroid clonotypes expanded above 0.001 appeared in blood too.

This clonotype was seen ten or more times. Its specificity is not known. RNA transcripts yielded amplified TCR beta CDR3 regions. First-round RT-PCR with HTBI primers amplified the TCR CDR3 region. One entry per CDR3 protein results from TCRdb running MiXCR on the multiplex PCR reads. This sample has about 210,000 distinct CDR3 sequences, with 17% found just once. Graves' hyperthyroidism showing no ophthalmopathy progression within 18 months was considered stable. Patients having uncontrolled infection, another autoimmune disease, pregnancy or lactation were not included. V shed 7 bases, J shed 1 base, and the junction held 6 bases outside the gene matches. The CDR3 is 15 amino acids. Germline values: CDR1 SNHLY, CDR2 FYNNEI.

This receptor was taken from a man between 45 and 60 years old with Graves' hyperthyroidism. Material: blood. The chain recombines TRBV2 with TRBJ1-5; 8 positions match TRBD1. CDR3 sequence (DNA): TGTGCCAGCAAAACAGGGGGAGAGAGCAATCAGCCCCAGCATTTT. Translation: CASKTGGESNQPQHF.